A selection of T cell receptor beta chains follows, all from one sample in a study of cytotoxic CD8 clonotypes in ibrutinib-treated CLL. Sequenced by immunoSEQ multiplex PCR; TCRdb stores in-frame clones only, minus some. Counted here are approximately 330,000 clones, roughly 85% occurring once; the ten biggest clones make up roughly 7%. Sequenced here: PBMCs, sampled before ibrutinib treatment. The receptor source for this set is a human donor with chronic lymphocytic leukemia. CDR3s include the opening cysteine and the closing phenylalanine or tryptophan. The order of the fields is CDR3 length, clone size, D gene, J gene, V gene, CDR3 DNA, CDR3 protein. A D gene is named only where the DNA matches it firmly. The size entry is marked missing in some rows and otherwise reads once, few, many or a size class.

length: 14
size: NA
D: TRBD1
J: TRBJ2-1
V: TRBV29-1
DNA: TGCAGCGGCAAAACAGGGGGCGCGGGGGATGAGCAGTTCTTC
CDR3: CSGKTGGAGDEQFF

length: 15
size: NA
D: NA
J: TRBJ2-3
V: TRBV5-1
DNA: TGCGCCAGCAGCTCCGGGCCGGAACGCACAGATACGCAGTATTTT
CDR3: CASSSGPERTDTQYF

length: 16
size: NA
D: NA
J: TRBJ2-7
V: TRBV30
DNA: TGTGCCTGGAGTGGGCCTAGATACCTCACCAACTACGAGCAGTACTTC
CDR3: CAWSGPRYLTNYEQYF

length: 18
size: NA
D: TRBD1
J: TRBJ1-5
V: TRBV28
DNA: TGTGCCAGCAGGGGGGGACAGGCGATCTTCTATAGCAATCAGCCCCAGCATTTT
CDR3: CASRGGQAIFYSNQPQHF

length: 15
size: NA
D: NA
J: TRBJ2-5
V: TRBV28
DNA: TGTGCCAGCGAGCGTATTGGTGGTCCCCAAGGGCCCCAGTACTTC
CDR3: CASERIGGPQGPQYF

length: 16
size: few
D: NA
J: TRBJ1-1
V: TRBV4-2
DNA: TGTGCCAGCAGCCAAGTTTCGGGGTGGGGGAACACTGAAGCTTTCTTT
CDR3: CASSQVSGWGNTEAFF

length: 12
size: few
D: NA
J: TRBJ1-4
V: TRBV30
DNA: TGTGCCTGGAGCTCGAATCCGGGTAAACTGTTTTTT
CDR3: CAWSSNPGKLFF

length: 13
size: once
D: NA
J: TRBJ2-5
V: TRBV28
DNA: TGTGCCAGCAGAATTGAGTACCAAGAGACCCAGTACTTC
CDR3: CASRIEYQETQYF

length: 14
size: NA
D: TRBD2
J: TRBJ2-5
V: TRBV6-5
DNA: TGTGCCAGCGCTCTAGCGGGAGTACGTGAGACCCAGTACTTC
CDR3: CASALAGVRETQYF

length: 14
size: NA
D: NA
J: TRBJ2-3
V: TRBV12-5
DNA: TGTGCTAGTGGTCCAGCAAAAAGCACAGATACGCAGTATTTT
CDR3: CASGPAKSTDTQYF

length: 15
size: NA
D: TRBD2
J: TRBJ2-7
V: TRBV7-2
DNA: TGTGCCAGCAGACCTAGCGGGGCAAGCTCCTACGAGCAGTACTTC
CDR3: CASRPSGASSYEQYF

length: 14
size: NA
D: NA
J: TRBJ1-3
V: TRBV2
DNA: TGTGCCAGCAGTGCCGGGTTCTCTGGAAACACCATATATTTT
CDR3: CASSAGFSGNTIYF

length: 15
size: NA
D: TRBD1
J: TRBJ1-5
V: TRBV4-1
DNA: TGCGCCAGCAGCCAAGCCCCGGACAGGGATCAGCCCCAGCATTTT
CDR3: CASSQAPDRDQPQHF

length: 10
size: NA
D: NA
J: TRBJ1-1
V: TRBV6-6
DNA: TGTGCCAGCCAGTCCACTGAAGCTTTCTTT
CDR3: CASQSTEAFF

length: 12
size: few
D: NA
J: TRBJ2-3
V: TRBV27
DNA: TGTGCCAGCAGTCTGAGCACAGATACGCAGTATTTT
CDR3: CASSLSTDTQYF

length: 13
size: NA
D: NA
J: TRBJ2-7
V: TRBV27
DNA: TGTGCCAGCAGTAAACTAGGTCCCTACGAGCAGTACTTC
CDR3: CASSKLGPYEQYF

length: 13
size: few
D: NA
J: TRBJ2-7
V: TRBV7-6
DNA: TGTGCCAGCAGCACACCAAGTAGGGACGAGCAGTACTTC
CDR3: CASSTPSRDEQYF

length: 15
size: NA
D: NA
J: TRBJ1-2
V: TRBV10-3
DNA: TGTGCCATCAGTGAAGAGGGGGATACGGCCTATGGCTACACCTTC
CDR3: CAISEEGDTAYGYTF

length: 12
size: NA
D: NA
J: TRBJ1-1
V: TRBV6-5
DNA: TGTGCCAGCAGTGGCCGGATCAGTGAAGCTTTCTTT
CDR3: CASSGRISEAFF

length: 15
size: NA
D: TRBD1
J: TRBJ1-1
V: TRBV6-5
DNA: TGTGCCAGCAGGACACAGGGGATATCCTTGACTGAAGCTTTCTTT
CDR3: CASRTQGISLTEAFF

length: 16
size: NA
D: NA
J: TRBJ1-3
V: TRBV9
DNA: TGTGCCAGCAGCGTAAGGCCCGTGGGGGCTGGAAACACCATATATTTT
CDR3: CASSVRPVGAGNTIYF